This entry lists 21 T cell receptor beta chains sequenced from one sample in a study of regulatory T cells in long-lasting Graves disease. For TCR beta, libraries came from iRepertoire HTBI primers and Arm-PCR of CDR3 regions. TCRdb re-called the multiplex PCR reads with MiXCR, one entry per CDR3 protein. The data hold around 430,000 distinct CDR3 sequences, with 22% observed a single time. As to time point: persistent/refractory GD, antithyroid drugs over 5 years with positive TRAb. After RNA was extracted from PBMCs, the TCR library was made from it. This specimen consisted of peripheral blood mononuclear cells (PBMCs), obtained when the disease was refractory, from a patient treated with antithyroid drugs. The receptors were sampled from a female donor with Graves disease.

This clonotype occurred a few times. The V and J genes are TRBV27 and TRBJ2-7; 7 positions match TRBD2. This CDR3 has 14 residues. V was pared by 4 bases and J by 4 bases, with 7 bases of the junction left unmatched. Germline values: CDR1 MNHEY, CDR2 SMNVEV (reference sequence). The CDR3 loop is CASSSVREGYEQYF. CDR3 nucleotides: TGTGCCAGCAGTTCGGTAAGGGAGGGATACGAGCAGTACTTC.

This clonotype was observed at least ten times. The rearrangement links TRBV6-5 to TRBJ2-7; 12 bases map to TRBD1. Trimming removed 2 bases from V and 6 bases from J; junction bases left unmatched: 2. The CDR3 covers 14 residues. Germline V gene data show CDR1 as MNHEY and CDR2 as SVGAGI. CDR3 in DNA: TGTGCCAGCAGTTACGGGACAGGGGGCGCCGAGCAGTACTTC. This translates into CASSYGTGGAEQYF.

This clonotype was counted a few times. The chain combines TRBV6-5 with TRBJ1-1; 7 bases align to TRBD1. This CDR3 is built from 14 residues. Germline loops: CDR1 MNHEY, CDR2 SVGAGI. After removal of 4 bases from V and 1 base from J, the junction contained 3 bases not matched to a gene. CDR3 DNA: TGTGCCAGCAGTTTGACAGGGCAGAACACTGAAGCTTTCTTT. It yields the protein CASSLTGQNTEAFF.

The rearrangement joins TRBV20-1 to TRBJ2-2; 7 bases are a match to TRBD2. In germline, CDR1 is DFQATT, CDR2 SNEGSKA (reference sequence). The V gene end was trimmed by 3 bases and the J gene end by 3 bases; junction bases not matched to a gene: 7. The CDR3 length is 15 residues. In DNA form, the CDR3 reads TGCAGTGCTAGTTCACGGGCGGGGGACACCGGGGAGCTGTTTTTT. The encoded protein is CSASSRAGDTGELFF.

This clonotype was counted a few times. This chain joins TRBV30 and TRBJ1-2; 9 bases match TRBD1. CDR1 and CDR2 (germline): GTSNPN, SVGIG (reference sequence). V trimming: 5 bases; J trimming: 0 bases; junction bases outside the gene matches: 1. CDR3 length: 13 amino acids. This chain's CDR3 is CAWGTGTNYGYTF. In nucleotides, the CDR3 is TGTGCCTGGGGGACAGGGACTAACTATGGCTACACCTTC.

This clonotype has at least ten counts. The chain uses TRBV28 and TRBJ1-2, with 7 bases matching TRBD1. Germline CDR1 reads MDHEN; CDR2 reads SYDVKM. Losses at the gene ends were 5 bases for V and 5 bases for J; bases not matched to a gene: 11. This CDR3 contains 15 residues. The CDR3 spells CASSLGQPSSYGYTF. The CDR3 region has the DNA TGTGCCAGCAGTCTGGGACAGCCTAGCTCTTATGGCTACACCTTC.

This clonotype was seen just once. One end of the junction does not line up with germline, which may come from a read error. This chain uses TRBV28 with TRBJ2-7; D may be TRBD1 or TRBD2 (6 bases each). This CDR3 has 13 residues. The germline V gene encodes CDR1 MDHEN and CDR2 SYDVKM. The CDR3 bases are TGTGCCAGCAGGGGGGGCGGAACCTACGAGCGGTACTTC. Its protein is CASRGGGTYERYF.

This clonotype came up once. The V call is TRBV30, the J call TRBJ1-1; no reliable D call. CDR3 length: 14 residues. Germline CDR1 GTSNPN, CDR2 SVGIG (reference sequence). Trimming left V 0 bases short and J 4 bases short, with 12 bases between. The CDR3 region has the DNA TGTGCCTGGAGTGTAGGCAGCCCGAGCACTGAAGCTTTCTTT. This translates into CAWSVGSPSTEAFF.

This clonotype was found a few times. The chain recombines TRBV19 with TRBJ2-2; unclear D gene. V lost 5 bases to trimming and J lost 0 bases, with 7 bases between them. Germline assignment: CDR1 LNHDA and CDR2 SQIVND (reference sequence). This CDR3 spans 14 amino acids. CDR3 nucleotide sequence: TGTGCCAGTAGTCAGAACTCGAACACCGGGGAGCTGTTTTTT. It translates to CASSQNSNTGELFF. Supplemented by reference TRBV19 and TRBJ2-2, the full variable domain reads DGGITQSPKYLFRKEGQNVTLSCEQNLNHDAMYWYRQDPGQGLRLIYYSQIVNDFQKGDIAEGYSVSREKKESFPLTVTSAQKNPTAFYLCASSQNSNTGELFFGEGSRLTVL.

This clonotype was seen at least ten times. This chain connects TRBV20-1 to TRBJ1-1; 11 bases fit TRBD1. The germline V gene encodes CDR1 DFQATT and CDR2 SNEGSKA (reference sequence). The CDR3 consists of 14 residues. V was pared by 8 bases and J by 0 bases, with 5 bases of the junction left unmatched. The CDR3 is CSLGTGGMNTEAFF. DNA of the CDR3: TGCAGTCTCGGGACAGGGGGGATGAACACTGAAGCTTTCTTT.

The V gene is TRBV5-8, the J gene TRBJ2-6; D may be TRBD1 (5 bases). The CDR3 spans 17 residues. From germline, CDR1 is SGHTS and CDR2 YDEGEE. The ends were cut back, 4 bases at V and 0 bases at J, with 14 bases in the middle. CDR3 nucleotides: TGTGCCAGCAGCCCCGATGGGGCCGACTCTGGGGCCAACGTCCTGACTTTC. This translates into CASSPDGADSGANVLTF.

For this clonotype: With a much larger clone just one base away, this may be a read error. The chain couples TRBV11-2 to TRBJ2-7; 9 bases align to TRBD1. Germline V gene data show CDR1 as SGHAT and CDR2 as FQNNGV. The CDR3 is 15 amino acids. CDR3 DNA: TGTGCCTGGAGTGGGGACAGGGATGGGGTCTACAAGCAGTACTTC. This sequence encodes CAWSGDRDGVYKQYF.

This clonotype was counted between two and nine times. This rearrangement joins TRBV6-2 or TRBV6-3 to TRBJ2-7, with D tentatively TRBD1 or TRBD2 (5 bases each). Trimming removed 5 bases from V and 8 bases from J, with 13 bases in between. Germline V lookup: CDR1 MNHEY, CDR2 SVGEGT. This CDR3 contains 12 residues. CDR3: CASSRDVQKQYF. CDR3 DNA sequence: TGTGCCAGCAGTCGGGACGTTCAGAAGCAGTACTTC.

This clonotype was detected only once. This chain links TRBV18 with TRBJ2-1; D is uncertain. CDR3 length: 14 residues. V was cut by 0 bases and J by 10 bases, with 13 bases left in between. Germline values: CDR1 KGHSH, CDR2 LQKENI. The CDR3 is CASSPPLSVHEQFF. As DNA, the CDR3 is TGTGCCAGCTCACCACCACTCAGCGTCCACGAGCAGTTCTTC. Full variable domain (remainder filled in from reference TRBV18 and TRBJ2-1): NAGVMQNPRHLVRRRGQEARLRCSPMKGHSHVYWYRQLPEEGLKFMVYLQKENIIDESGMPKERFSAEFPKEGPSILRIQQVVRGDSAAYFCASSPPLSVHEQFFGPGTRLTVL.

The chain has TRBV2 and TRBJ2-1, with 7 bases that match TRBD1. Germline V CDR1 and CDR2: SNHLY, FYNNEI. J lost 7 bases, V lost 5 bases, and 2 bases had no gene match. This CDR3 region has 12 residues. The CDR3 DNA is TGTGCCAGCAGTAAACAGGGGAATGAGCAGTTCTTC. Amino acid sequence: CASSKQGNEQFF.

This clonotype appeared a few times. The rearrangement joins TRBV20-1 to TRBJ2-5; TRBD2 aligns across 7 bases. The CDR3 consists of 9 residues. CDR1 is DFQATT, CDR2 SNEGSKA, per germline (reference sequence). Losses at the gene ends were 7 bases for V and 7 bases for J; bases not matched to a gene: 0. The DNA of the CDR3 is TGCAGTGTAGCGGGGACCCAGTACTTC. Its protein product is CSVAGTQYF.

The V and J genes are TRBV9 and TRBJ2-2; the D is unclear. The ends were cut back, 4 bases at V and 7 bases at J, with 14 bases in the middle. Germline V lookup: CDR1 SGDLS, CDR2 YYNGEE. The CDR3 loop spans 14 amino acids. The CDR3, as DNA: TGTGCCAGCAGCATCTACGGACCGAGCGGGGAGCTGTTTTTT. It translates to CASSIYGPSGELFF.

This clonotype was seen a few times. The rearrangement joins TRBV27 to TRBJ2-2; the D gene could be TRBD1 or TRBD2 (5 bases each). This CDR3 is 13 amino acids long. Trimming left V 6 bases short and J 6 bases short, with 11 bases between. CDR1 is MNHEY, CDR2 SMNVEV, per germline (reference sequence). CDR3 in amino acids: CASSIRGAGELFF. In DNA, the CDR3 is TGTGCCAGCAGCATCCGGGGCGCCGGGGAGCTGTTTTTT.

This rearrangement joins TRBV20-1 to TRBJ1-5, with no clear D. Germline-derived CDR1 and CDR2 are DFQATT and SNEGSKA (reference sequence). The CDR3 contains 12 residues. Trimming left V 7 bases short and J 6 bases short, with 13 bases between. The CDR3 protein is CSVREGGQPQHF. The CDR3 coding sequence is TGCAGTGTCCGGGAAGGTGGTCAGCCCCAGCATTTT.

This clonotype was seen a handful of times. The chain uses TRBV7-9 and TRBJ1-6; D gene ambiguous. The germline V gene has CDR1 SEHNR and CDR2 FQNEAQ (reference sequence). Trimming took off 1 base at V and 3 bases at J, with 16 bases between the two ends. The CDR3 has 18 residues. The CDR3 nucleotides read TGTGCCAGCAGCTTAGGGGCCGCCAAGGACCTCTATAATTCACCCCTCCACTTT. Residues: CASSLGAAKDLYNSPLHF.

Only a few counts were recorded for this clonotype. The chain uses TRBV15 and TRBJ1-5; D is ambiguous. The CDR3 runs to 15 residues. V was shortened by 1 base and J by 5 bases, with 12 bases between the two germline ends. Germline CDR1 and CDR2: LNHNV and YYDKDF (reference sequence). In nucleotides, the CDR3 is TGTGCCACCAGCAGAGGAAGCTTCGGTCATCAGCCCCAGCATTTT. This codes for CATSRGSFGHQPQHF.